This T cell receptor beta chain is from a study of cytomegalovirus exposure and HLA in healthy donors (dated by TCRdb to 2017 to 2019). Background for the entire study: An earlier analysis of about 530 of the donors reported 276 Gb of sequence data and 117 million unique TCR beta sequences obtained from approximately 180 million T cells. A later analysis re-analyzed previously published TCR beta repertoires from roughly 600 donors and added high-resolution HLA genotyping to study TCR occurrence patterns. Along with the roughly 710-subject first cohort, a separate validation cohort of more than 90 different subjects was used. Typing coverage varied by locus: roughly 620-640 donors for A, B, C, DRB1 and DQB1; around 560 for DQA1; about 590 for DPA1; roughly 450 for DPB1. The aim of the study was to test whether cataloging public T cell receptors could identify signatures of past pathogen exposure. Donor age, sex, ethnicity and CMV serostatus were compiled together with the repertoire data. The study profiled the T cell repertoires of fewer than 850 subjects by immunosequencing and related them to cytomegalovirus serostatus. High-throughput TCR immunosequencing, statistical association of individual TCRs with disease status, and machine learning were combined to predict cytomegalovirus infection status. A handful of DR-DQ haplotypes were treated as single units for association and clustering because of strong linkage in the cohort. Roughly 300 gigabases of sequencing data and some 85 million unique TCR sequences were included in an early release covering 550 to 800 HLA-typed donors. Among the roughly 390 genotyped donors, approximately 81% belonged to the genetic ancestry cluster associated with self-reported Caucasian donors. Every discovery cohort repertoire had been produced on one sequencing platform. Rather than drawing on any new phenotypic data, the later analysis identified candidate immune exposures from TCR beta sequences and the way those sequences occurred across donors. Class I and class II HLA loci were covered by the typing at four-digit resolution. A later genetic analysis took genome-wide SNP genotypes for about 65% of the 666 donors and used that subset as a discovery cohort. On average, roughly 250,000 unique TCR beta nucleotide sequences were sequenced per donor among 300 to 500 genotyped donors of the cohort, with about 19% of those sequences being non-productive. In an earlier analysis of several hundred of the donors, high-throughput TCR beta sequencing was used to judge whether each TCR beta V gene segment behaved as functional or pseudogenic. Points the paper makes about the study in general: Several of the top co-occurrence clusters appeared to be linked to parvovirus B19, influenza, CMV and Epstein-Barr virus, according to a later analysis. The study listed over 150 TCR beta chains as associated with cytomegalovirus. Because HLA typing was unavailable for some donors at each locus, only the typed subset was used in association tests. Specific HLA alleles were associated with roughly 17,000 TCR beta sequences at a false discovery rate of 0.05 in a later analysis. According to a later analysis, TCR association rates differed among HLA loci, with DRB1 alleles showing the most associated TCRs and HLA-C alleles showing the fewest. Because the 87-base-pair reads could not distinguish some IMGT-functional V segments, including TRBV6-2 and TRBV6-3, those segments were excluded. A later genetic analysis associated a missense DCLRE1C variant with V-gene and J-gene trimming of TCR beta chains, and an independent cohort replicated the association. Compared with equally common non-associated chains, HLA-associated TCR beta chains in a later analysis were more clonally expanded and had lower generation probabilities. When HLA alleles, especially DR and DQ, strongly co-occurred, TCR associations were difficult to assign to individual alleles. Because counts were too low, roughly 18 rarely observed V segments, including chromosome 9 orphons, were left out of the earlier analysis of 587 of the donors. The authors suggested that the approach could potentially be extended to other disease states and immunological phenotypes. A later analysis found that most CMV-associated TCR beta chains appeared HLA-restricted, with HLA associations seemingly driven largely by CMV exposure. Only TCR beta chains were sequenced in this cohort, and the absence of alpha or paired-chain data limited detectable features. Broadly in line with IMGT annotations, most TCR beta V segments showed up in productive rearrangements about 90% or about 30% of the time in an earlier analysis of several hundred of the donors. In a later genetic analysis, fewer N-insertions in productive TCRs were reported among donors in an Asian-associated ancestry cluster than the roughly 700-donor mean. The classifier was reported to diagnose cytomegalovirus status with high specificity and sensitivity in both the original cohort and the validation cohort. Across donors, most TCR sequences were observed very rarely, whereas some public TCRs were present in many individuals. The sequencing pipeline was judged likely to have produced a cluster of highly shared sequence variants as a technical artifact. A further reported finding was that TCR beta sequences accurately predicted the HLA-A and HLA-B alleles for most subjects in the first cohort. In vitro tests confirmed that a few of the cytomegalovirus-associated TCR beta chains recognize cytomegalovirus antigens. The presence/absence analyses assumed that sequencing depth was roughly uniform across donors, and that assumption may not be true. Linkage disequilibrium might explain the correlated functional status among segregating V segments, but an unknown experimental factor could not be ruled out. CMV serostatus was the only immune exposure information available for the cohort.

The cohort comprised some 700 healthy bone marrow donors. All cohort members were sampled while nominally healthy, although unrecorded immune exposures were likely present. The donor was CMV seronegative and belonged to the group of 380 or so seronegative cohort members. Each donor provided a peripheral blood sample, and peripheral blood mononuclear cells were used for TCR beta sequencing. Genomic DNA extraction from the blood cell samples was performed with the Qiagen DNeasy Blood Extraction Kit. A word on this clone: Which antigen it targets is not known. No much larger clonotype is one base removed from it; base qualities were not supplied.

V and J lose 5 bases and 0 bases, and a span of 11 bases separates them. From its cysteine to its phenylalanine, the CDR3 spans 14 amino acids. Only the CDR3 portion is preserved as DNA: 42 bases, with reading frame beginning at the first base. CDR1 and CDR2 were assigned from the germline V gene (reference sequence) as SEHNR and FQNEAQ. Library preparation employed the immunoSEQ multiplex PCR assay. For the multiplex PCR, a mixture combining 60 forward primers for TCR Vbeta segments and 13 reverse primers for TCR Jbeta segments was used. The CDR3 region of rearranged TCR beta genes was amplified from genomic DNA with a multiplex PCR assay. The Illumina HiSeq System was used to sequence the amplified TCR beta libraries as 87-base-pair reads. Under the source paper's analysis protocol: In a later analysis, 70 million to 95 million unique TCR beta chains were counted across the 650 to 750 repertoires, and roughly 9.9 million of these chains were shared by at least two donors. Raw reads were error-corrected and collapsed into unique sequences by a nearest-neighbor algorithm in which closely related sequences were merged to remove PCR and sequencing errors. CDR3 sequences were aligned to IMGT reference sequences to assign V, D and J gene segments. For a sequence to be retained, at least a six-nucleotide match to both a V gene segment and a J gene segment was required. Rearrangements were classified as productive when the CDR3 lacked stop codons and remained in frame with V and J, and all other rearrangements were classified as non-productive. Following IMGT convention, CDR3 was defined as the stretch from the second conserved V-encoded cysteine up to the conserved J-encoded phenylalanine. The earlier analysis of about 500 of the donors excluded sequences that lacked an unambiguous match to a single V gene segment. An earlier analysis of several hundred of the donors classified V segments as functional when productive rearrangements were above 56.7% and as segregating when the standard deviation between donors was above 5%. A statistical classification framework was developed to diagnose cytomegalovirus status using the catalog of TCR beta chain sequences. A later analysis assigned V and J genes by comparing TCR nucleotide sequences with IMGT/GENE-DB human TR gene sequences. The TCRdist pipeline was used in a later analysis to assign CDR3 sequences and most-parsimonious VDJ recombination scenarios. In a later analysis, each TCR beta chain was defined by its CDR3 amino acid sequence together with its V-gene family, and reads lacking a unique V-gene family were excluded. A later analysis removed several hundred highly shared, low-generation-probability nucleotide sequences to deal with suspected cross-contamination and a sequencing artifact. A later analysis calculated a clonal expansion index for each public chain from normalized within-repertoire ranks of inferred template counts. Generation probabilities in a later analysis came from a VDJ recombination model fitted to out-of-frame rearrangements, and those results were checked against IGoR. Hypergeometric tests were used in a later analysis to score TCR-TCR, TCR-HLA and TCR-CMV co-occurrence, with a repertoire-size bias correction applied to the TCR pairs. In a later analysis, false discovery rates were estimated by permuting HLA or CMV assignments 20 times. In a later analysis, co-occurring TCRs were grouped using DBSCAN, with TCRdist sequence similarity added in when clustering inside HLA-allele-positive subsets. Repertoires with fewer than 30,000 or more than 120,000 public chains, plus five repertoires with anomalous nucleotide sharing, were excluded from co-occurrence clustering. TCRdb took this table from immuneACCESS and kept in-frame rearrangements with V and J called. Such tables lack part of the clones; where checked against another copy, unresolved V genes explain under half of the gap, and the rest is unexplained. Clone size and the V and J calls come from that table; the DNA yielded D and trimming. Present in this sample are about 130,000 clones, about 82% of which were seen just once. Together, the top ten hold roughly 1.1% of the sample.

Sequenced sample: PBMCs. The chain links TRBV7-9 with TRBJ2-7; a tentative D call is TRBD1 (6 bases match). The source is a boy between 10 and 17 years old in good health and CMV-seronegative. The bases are TGTGCCAGCAGCCTTCGGACAGCCTCCTACGAGCAGTACTTC. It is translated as CASSLRTASYEQYF.